Below, one T cell receptor (beta chain) is given with its context. Its binding antigen is unknown. Base qualities are not at hand, and no much larger clone is one base apart. Libraries came from the immunoSEQ multiplex PCR assay. The multiplex PCR relied on a mix of 60 forward primers for TCR Vbeta segments and 13 reverse primers for TCR Jbeta segments. The CDR3 region of rearranged TCR beta genes was amplified from genomic DNA by a multiplex PCR assay. On the Illumina HiSeq System, the amplified TCR beta libraries were sequenced as 87-base-pair reads. The original methods were these. Across the 600 to 700 repertoires, a later analysis counted approximately 75 million unique TCR beta chains, 9 million to 14 million of which were shared by at least two donors. Raw reads were error-corrected and collapsed into unique sequences with a nearest-neighbor algorithm that merged closely related sequences to remove PCR and sequencing errors. Alignment of CDR3 sequences to IMGT reference sequences was used to assign V, D and J gene segments. For a sequence to be retained, at least a six-nucleotide match to both a V gene segment and a J gene segment was required. A rearrangement counted as productive if the CDR3 had no stop codons and remained in frame with V and J, and every other rearrangement counted as non-productive. CDR3 was defined according to IMGT convention as the region running from the second conserved V-encoded cysteine to the conserved J-encoded phenylalanine. In an earlier analysis of approximately 590 of the donors, sequences lacking an unambiguous match to a single V gene segment were excluded. In an earlier analysis of 587 of the donors, a V segment was called functional when productive rearrangements were above 56.7%, and segregating when the standard deviation between donors exceeded 5%. A statistical classification framework was built for diagnosing cytomegalovirus status from the catalog of TCR beta chain sequences. V and J gene assignment, in a later analysis, came from comparing TCR nucleotide sequences with IMGT/GENE-DB human TR gene sequences. Using the TCRdist pipeline, a later analysis assigned CDR3 sequences along with most-parsimonious VDJ recombination scenarios. In a later analysis, every TCR beta chain was defined by the combination of its CDR3 amino acid sequence and its V-gene family, and reads without a unique V-gene family were dropped. A later analysis removed 592 highly shared, low-generation-probability nucleotide sequences to deal with suspected cross-contamination and a sequencing artifact. For each public chain, a later analysis derived a clonal expansion index from normalized ranks of inferred template counts within each repertoire. A later analysis computed generation probabilities with a VDJ recombination model fitted to out-of-frame rearrangements, and checked the results against IGoR. A later analysis scored TCR-TCR, TCR-HLA and TCR-CMV co-occurrence with hypergeometric tests, applying a repertoire-size bias correction to TCR pairs. A later analysis estimated false discovery rates by permuting HLA or CMV assignments 20 times. A later analysis grouped co-occurring TCRs with DBSCAN, adding TCRdist sequence similarity when clustering within HLA-allele-positive subsets. For co-occurrence clustering, repertoires with fewer than 30,000 or more than 120,000 public chains were excluded, along with five repertoires with anomalous nucleotide sharing. TCRdb retrieved this table from immuneACCESS and kept in-frame rearrangements only. Not all clones are present; in checked studies, unresolved V genes account for under half, and no reason is known for the remainder. The D gene and trimming were derived from the DNA, and the V and J assignments and clone size from that table. The sample records under 35,000 clones, about 64% of which are singletons. The ten largest clones add up to roughly 45% of the sample.

Inclusive of the bounding cysteine and phenylalanine, the CDR3 is 13 residues long. The CDR3 DNA has 39 bases and is translated from base 1. As encoded in the germline V gene, CDR1 is SGHTA while CDR2 is FQGTGA. V and J are truncated by 2 bases and 6 bases respectively, leaving an intervening sequence of 10 bases. This entry is derived from a study of cytomegalovirus exposure and HLA in healthy donors listed by TCRdb under 2017. As for the study more broadly: An earlier analysis of around 600 of the donors reported 250 to 300 Gb of sequence data and 100 million to 130 million unique TCR beta sequences from about 200 million T cells. Roughly 310 gigabases of sequencing data and roughly 90 million unique TCR sequences were included in an early release covering about 620 HLA-typed donors. Among the roughly 400 genotyped donors, around 81% belonged to the genetic ancestry cluster associated with self-reported Caucasian donors. The study was designed to test whether signatures of past pathogen exposure could be identified by cataloging public T cell receptors. The study used immunosequencing to profile the T cell repertoires of approximately 690 subjects and linked those repertoires to cytomegalovirus serostatus. Besides the first cohort of 550 to 750 subjects, a separate validation cohort made up of roughly 130 different subjects was used. To predict cytomegalovirus infection status, the study combined high-throughput TCR immunosequencing, statistical association of individual TCRs with disease status, and machine learning. In a later analysis, previously published TCR beta repertoires from roughly 710 donors were re-analyzed and high-resolution HLA genotyping was added so that TCR occurrence patterns could be studied. Rather than using new phenotypic data, the later analysis identified candidate immune exposures from TCR beta sequences and from how often those sequences occurred across donors. An earlier analysis of 587 of the donors used high-throughput TCR beta sequencing to judge whether each TCR beta V gene segment behaved as functional or pseudogenic. Donor age, sex, ethnicity and CMV serostatus were collected together with the repertoire data. In a later genetic analysis, genome-wide SNP genotypes for about 65% of the 666 donors were used, and that subset was treated as a discovery cohort. All discovery cohort repertoires had been generated on a single sequencing platform. HLA typing covered class I and class II loci at four-digit resolution. Typing coverage differed by locus: A, B, C, DRB1 and DQB1 were typed in roughly 620-640 donors, DQA1 in about 500, DPA1 in some 610, and DPB1 in 400 to 490. About five DR-DQ haplotypes were treated as single units for association and clustering because of strong linkage in the cohort. Among some 400 genotyped donors of the cohort, an average of roughly 230,000 unique TCR beta nucleotide sequences was sequenced per donor, of which about 19% were non-productive.

Broad study findings and their caveats: At a false discovery rate of 0.05, a later analysis linked about 17,000 TCR beta sequences to specific HLA alleles. In vitro tests confirmed that a few of the cytomegalovirus-associated TCR beta chains recognize cytomegalovirus antigens. Presence/absence analyses assumed roughly uniform sequencing depth across donors, an assumption that may not hold. In a later analysis, HLA-associated TCR beta chains showed more clonal expansion and lower generation probabilities than non-associated chains that were equally common. A further reported finding was that TCR beta sequences accurately predicted the HLA-A and HLA-B alleles for most subjects in the first cohort. An association between a missense DCLRE1C variant and V-gene and J-gene trimming of TCR beta chains was found in a later genetic analysis and replicated in an independent cohort. When HLA alleles, especially DR and DQ, strongly co-occurred, attributing TCR associations to individual alleles was difficult. In this cohort, only TCR beta chains were sequenced, and detectable features were limited by the absence of alpha or paired-chain data. Across donors, most TCR sequences were observed very rarely, whereas some public TCRs were present in many individuals. According to a later genetic analysis, donors in an Asian-associated ancestry cluster had fewer N-insertions in productive TCRs than the approximately 650-donor mean. Some IMGT-functional V segments, including TRBV6-2 and TRBV6-3, could not be distinguished by the 87-base-pair reads and were therefore excluded. According to the authors, the approach could potentially be generalized to other disease states and immunological phenotypes. The classifier was reported to diagnose cytomegalovirus status with high specificity and sensitivity in both the original cohort and the validation cohort. A later analysis found that TCR association rates varied across HLA loci, with DRB1 alleles showing the most associated TCRs and HLA-C alleles the fewest. According to a later analysis, most CMV-associated TCR beta chains appeared to be HLA-restricted, and the HLA associations seemed to be driven largely by CMV exposure. An earlier analysis of approximately 500 of the donors showed that most TCR beta V segments appeared in productive rearrangements either about 90% or about 30% of the time, which broadly matched IMGT annotations. The study gave a list of 150 to 200 TCR beta chains associated with cytomegalovirus. The earlier analysis of nearly 600 of the donors excluded 15 to 20 rarely observed V segments, including chromosome 9 orphons, because counts were too low. A group of highly shared sequence variants was considered likely to be a technical artifact of the sequencing pipeline. A later analysis reported that several top co-occurrence clusters appeared linked to parvovirus B19, influenza, CMV and Epstein-Barr virus. CMV serostatus was the only immune exposure information available for the cohort. Linkage disequilibrium might explain the correlated functional status among segregating V segments, but an unknown experimental factor could not be ruled out. Because HLA typing was missing for some donors at each locus, association tests included only the typed subset.

In total, fewer than 750 healthy bone marrow donors made up the cohort. At the time of sampling, every cohort member was nominally healthy, though immune exposures that went unrecorded were likely present. The donor tested CMV seropositive and was one of the 289 seropositive cohort members. Every donor gave a peripheral blood sample, and the peripheral blood mononuclear cells from that sample were used for TCR beta sequencing. Genomic DNA was extracted from the blood cell samples with the Qiagen DNeasy Blood Extraction Kit. This TCR came from a male donor in good health and CMV-seropositive. The chain is assembled from TRBV7-3 and TRBJ1-1, with no D gene named confidently. The source material was PBMCs. The DNA sequence is given as TGTGCCAGCAGCTTATCCCTAATTTCTGAAGCTTTCTTT. Its protein is CASSLSLISEAFF.